This TCR beta chain stems from a study of cytomegalovirus exposure and HLA in healthy donors. Whole-study findings and limits: In most subjects, TCR beta sequences reportedly gave accurate predictions of HLA-A and HLA-B alleles. Available immune exposure information was restricted to CMV serostatus only. The authors later found HLA-associated TCR beta chains more clonally expanded than equally common others. An analysis done earlier found most TCR beta V segments productive about 87% or about 30% of the time.

The CDR3 loop spans 14 amino acids. The germline gives CDR1 PRHDT, CDR2 FYEKMQ (reference sequence). Deletions cut 1 base from V and 3 bases from J, with 6 bases between. Both 60 Vbeta primers and 13 Jbeta primers went into the PCR. Here immunoSEQ multiplex PCR was the method, and the copy in TCRdb shows in-frame clones only, minus some. The table has tens of thousands of clones, around 60% seen once. In its sample, this clone was seen once. The antigen remains unidentified. This TCR was recovered from a man between 45 and 60 years old in good health and CMV-seropositive. The sample taken for sequencing was PBMCs. This chain connects TRBV13 to TRBJ1-4, with a tentative D call TRBD1 (6 bases). CDR3 coding DNA: TGTGCCAGCAGCTTAGACAGGGCTAATGAAAAACTGTTTTTT. It yields the protein CASSLDRANEKLFF.